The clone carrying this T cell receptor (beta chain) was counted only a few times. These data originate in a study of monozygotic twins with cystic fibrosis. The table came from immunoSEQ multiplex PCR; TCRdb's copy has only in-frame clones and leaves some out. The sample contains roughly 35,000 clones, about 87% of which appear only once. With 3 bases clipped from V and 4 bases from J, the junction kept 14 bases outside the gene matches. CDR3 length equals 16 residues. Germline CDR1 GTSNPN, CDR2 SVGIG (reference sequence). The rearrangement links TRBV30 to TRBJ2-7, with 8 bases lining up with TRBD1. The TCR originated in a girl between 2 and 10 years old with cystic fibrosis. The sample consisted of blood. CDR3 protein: CAWRRTIGTGDYEQYF. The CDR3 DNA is TGTGCCTGGAGGCGAACAATCGGGACAGGTGATTACGAGCAGTACTTC.